The rows below give T cell receptor beta chains drawn from one sample of a study of T cells in Graves' hyperthyroidism and ophthalmopathy. Via MiXCR, TCRdb re-called the multiplex PCR reads, giving one row per CDR3 protein. The sample lists 75,000 to 100,000 distinct CDR3 sequences, around 40% seen once, with roughly 10% in the top ten. The sample comprised peripheral blood or thyroid tissue (not recorded which). These receptors came from a woman aged 30 to 39 with Graves' hyperthyroidism. CDR3s include the opening cysteine and the closing phenylalanine or tryptophan. D genes are given only for firm matches. Clone size is stated in some rows and not others, as once, few, many or a class when expanded.

v_call	clone_size	d_call	j_call	cdr3_aa	cdr3_nt
TRBV27	many	.	TRBJ1-2	CASSPQPGAANYGYTF	TGTGCCAGCAGTCCGCAACCAGGGGCGGCTAACTATGGCTACACCTTC
TRBV4-2	many	TRBD2	TRBJ2-5	CASSPGGGDQETQYF	TGTGCCAGCAGCCCCGGTGGGGGGGATCAAGAGACCCAGTACTTC
TRBV2	many	TRBD2	TRBJ2-7	CASRGLAELYEQYF	TGTGCCAGCAGGGGACTAGCCGAACTTTACGAGCAGTACTTC
TRBV4-1	many	TRBD1	TRBJ1-5	CASSHNFRGQGLYQPQHF	TGCGCCAGCAGCCACAATTTCAGGGGACAGGGACTTTATCAGCCCCAGCATTTT
TRBV7-8	.	TRBD1	TRBJ2-2	CASSPTQGAYGELFF	TGTGCCAGCAGCCCCACGCAGGGGGCCTACGGGGAGCTGTTTTTT
TRBV12-3/TRBV12-4	few	.	TRBJ2-3	CASSFQGGSSDTQYF	TGTGCCAGCAGTTTCCAGGGTGGATCATCGGATACGCAGTATTTT
TRBV7-9	many	.	TRBJ1-2	CASSPGYGYTF	TGTGCCAGCAGCCCAGGATATGGCTACACCTTC
TRBV6-1	many	.	TRBJ2-7	CASSAYRFGSYEQYF	TGTGCCAGCAGTGCGTACCGGTTCGGGAGCTACGAGCAGTACTTC
TRBV10-3	.	TRBD1	TRBJ1-3	CAFSVDRAGNTIYF	TGTGCCTTCAGTGTTGACAGGGCTGGAAACACCATATATTTT
TRBV7-6	.	TRBD1	TRBJ1-2	CASSLTGELDGYTF	TGTGCCAGCAGCCTCACAGGGGAATTGGATGGCTACACCTTC
TRBV7-7	medium-sized	TRBD2	TRBJ2-2	CASSFSALAGDPGTGELFF	TGTGCTAGCAGCTTTTCTGCACTAGCGGGAGACCCGGGTACCGGGGAGCTGTTTTTT